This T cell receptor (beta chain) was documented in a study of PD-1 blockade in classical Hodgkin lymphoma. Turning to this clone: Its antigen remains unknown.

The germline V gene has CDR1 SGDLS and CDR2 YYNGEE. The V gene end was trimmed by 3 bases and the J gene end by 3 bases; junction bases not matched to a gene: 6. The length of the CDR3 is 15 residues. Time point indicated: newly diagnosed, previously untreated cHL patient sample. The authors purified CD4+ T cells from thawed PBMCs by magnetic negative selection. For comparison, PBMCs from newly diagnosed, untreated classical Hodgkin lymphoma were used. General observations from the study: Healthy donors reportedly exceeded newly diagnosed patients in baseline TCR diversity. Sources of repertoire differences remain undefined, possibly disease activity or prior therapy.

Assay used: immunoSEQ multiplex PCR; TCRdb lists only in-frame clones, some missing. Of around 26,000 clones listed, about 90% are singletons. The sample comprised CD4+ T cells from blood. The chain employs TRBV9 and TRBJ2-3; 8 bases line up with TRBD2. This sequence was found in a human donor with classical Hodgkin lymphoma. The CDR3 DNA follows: TGTGCCAGCAGCGCGACTAGCGTTCCTACAGATACGCAGTATTTT. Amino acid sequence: CASSATSVPTDTQYF.